Below are 13 T cell receptor beta chains sequenced from a single sample in a study of graft-versus-host responses after intestinal transplantation. Repertoires were generated with immunoSEQ multiplex PCR, while TCRdb's copy carries only in-frame clones and drops some. The sample holds over 65,000 clones; approximately 89% are singletons and the top ten take 6% to 9%. No antigen is known for these receptors. This specimen was unstimulated CD8+ T cells sorted from spleen or lymph node cells, taken before transplant. Every receptor here comes from a human donor who was the organ donor for an intestinal transplant.

The chain carries TRBV19 and TRBJ1-4, with D possibly being TRBD1 (5 bases). The CDR3 loop spans 13 amino acids. Deletions cut 6 bases from V and 12 bases from J, with 17 bases between. Germline V CDR1 and CDR2: LNHDA, SQIVND (reference sequence). CDR3 sequence: CASRPWEEGQLFF. Here the CDR3 DNA reads TGTGCCAGTAGGCCATGGGAGGAGGGGCAACTGTTTTTT.

The chain carries TRBV5-1 and TRBJ2-7; D may be TRBD1 (6 bases). Germline values: CDR1 SGHRS, CDR2 YFSETQ. V lost 4 bases and J 5 bases, leaving 16 bases between the germline ends. The CDR3 totals 14 residues. In nucleotides, the CDR3 is TGCGCCAGCAGCCCCTTACAGGGAGCTAACGAGCAGTACTTC. Amino acids: CASSPLQGANEQYF. Using reference TRBV5-1 and TRBJ2-7 for the parts outside the CDR3, the full variable domain is KAGVTQTPRYLIKTRGQQVTLSCSPISGHRSVSWYQQTPGQGLQFLFEYFSETQRNKGNFPGRFSGRQFSNSRSEMNVSTLELGDSALYLCASSPLQGANEQYFGPGTRLTVT.

The V and J genes are TRBV7-6 and TRBJ2-1, with a possible D match to TRBD2 (6 bases). There are 15 residues in the CDR3. Germline V lookup: CDR1 SGHVS, CDR2 FNYEAQ. The V end lost 3 bases, the J end lost 2 bases, and 11 bases lay between the germline ends. The CDR3 loop is CASSLGGGAYNEQFF. The CDR3 coding sequence is TGTGCCAGCAGCTTGGGGGGTGGGGCCTACAATGAGCAGTTCTTC.

CDR3 loop: CASSWIGGNQPQHF. The CDR3 region has the DNA TGTGCCAGCAGTTGGATCGGCGGCAATCAGCCCCAGCATTTT. J is TRBJ1-5 and V is TRBV28, with unresolved D. Germline CDR1 and CDR2: MDHEN and SYDVKM. This CDR3 contains 14 residues. V was clipped by 4 bases and J by 2 bases, with 9 bases between them.

The J gene is TRBJ2-1, the V gene TRBV19; the match to TRBD2 covers 9 bases. Germline CDR1 and CDR2: LNHDA and SQIVND (reference sequence). The CDR3 extends over 13 amino acids. After removal of 4 bases from V and 7 bases from J, the junction contained 2 bases not matched to a gene. The CDR3 DNA reads TGTGCCAGTAGTACCCTAGCGGGAAATGAGCAGTTCTTC. Encoded protein: CASSTLAGNEQFF.

V and J are TRBV19 and TRBJ2-3; 9 nucleotides line up with TRBD2. The V and J ends lost 6 bases and 3 bases, in that order; junction bases with no gene match: 4. Looked up from germline, CDR1 is LNHDA and CDR2 is SQIVND (reference sequence). This CDR3 region has 14 residues. The CDR3 sequence: CASRTSGRTDTQYF. The DNA of the CDR3 is TGTGCCAGTAGGACTAGCGGTCGTACAGATACGCAGTATTTT. The full variable domain, rest sourced from reference TRBV19 and TRBJ2-3, is DGGITQSPKYLFRKEGQNVTLSCEQNLNHDAMYWYRQDPGQGLRLIYYSQIVNDFQKGDIAEGYSVSREKKESFPLTVTSAQKNPTAFYLCASRTSGRTDTQYFGPGTRLTVL.

The V gene is TRBV10-2, the J gene TRBJ2-3, with 8 positions matching TRBD2. This CDR3 has 16 amino acids. The J segment lost 2 bases and the V segment lost 4 bases, leaving 8 bases of the junction unmatched. Germline-derived CDR1 and CDR2 are WSHSY and SAAADI. The CDR3 DNA reads TGCGCCAGCAGTGGAGGAAGCGGGGGTTACACAGATACGCAGTATTTT. Amino acids: CASSGGSGGYTDTQYF.

V is TRBV7-6 and J is TRBJ2-5, with TRBD1 matching 9 bases. The J call may be mistaken, given a closer DNA end match to TRBJ2-7. CDR1 and CDR2 (germline): SGHVS, FNYEAQ. The CDR3 runs to 15 residues. The CDR3 nucleotides are TGTGCCAGCAGCTTACCGGGACAGGGTGCCTTCGAGCAGTACTTC. Amino acid sequence: CASSLPGQGAFEQYF.

CDR3 sequence reads: CASRRDPGTEAFF. The CDR3 DNA follows: TGTGCCAGCAGGAGGGACCCAGGCACTGAAGCTTTCTTT. This chain uses TRBV6-5 with TRBJ1-1; D might be TRBD1 (5 bases). The V gene's germline CDR1 is MNHEY and CDR2 SVGAGI. The germline V and J ends were trimmed by 6 bases and 4 bases, with 12 bases remaining between them. This CDR3 has 13 residues.

The gene calls are TRBV2 and TRBJ2-4, with D unresolved. V lost 9 bases to trimming and J lost 3 bases, with 15 bases between them. Germline V gives CDR1 SNHLY, CDR2 FYNNEI. This CDR3 is 14 amino acids long. CDR3 nucleotide sequence: TGTGCCAGTTGGGAAGGAAGGAACAAAAACATTCAGTACTTC. This codes for CASWEGRNKNIQYF.

The chain employs TRBV6-5 and TRBJ1-1; D perhaps matches TRBD1 (5 bases). The CDR3 totals 15 residues. Deletions cut 3 bases from V and 0 bases from J, with 11 bases between. Germline values: CDR1 MNHEY, CDR2 SVGAGI. The CDR3 DNA reads TGTGCCAGCAGTTATATAGCGGGGGTGAACACTGAAGCTTTCTTT. Residues: CASSYIAGVNTEAFF.

The chain is built from TRBV7-6 and TRBJ2-1, with unresolved D. The CDR3 consists of 18 residues. Germline V gives CDR1 SGHVS, CDR2 FNYEAQ. Between the trimmed V and J ends, which lost 2 bases and 10 bases, there was a span of 27 bases. CDR3 nucleotide sequence: TGTGCCAGCAGCTTATTGGATGTTGAGACACTATCCGACGGCGAGCAGTTCTTC. Protein: CASSLLDVETLSDGEQFF.

The CDR3 here is CASSYYDSLQNSPLHF. DNA for the CDR3: TGTGCCAGCAGTTACTACGACAGTCTACAGAATTCACCCCTCCACTTT. This chain uses TRBV6-5 with TRBJ1-6; possibly TRBD1 for D (5 bases). V lost 1 base and J 7 bases, leaving 14 bases between the germline ends. The length of the CDR3 is 16 residues. Germline CDR1 reads MNHEY; CDR2 reads SVGAGI.